This T cell receptor beta chain comes out of a study of T cell responses to AZD1222 COVID-19 vaccine. General study points: Compared with day 0, the breadth and depth of the Spike-specific TCR repertoire rose significantly after two doses of AZD1222.

Per germline, CDR1 SQVTM and CDR2 ANQGSEA. Trimming pared 7 bases from V and 1 base from J, leaving 13 bases between. This CDR3 is built from 13 residues. The repertoire was sequenced with immunoSEQ multiplex PCR; TCRdb's copy has only in-frame clones and lacks some. The sample contains 95,000 to 110,000 clones, approximately 88% of which appear only once. This clone was counted once. Its antigen is still unknown. This receptor was identified in an adult in good health. The sequenced sample was peripheral blood, obtained on day 0 of AZD1222 vaccination. The V call is TRBV29-1, the J call TRBJ1-1, with D uncertain. CDR3 residues: CSARIETNTEAFF. The CDR3 DNA follows: TGCAGCGCTCGGATAGAAACGAACACTGAAGCTTTCTTT.